This note documents a single TCR beta chain sequence. No antigen is known for it. Base qualities are not at hand, and no much larger clone is one base apart. In the prospective study, participants were roughly 18 to 95 years old, resided in about two dozen geographic areas of the United States, and were enrolled through a virtual design. Cohort assignment in the prospective study relied on participant-reported clinical history from a screening survey and a study questionnaire. ImmuneRACE Cohort 3 recovered participants were defined by two consecutive negative NP/OP PCR tests, healthcare professional clearance, or symptom resolution. In the prospective study, mobile phlebotomists collected whole blood, serum and a nasopharyngeal or oropharyngeal swab from each participant. Participants in the prospective study had the option to provide additional blood draws and questionnaires over a roughly 2-month period. Blood samples from the prospective study were shipped frozen or at room temperature prior to DNA extraction.

This entry comes from a study of blood T cell repertoires in COVID-19 (dated by TCRdb to about 2020). In the study overall: The collaborator samples originated in the United States, Italy and Spain and spanned the acute and convalescent phases of COVID-19. The prospective study material was composed of cDNA or gDNA derived from T cells, B-cell-depleted T cells, or PBMCs. Subjects who had been exposed to COVID-19, were actively infected with it, or had recovered from it provided the deeply sampled blood TCRbeta repertoires that made up the dataset. A freely available public database, intended as a resource for researchers studying the immune response to SARS-CoV-2, is where the repertoires were released. The samples were drawn from the first 160 participants of the ongoing ImmuneRACE study and from 1,254 subjects provided by 6 global collaborators. Nearly every sample came with metadata listing a de-identified subject ID, COVID-19 status, age in years and sex. Where HLA class I and class II types were available, the types were taken from metadata supplied by the sample provider, not from assay-based typing. On the study overall, not on this receptor specifically: The quantity of clinical and demographic metadata differed by source and by participant and was supplied without curation.

Based on the germline V gene (reference sequence), the CDR1 and CDR2 sequences are LGHDT and YNNKEL. Trimming costs V 4 bases and J 0 bases, and their ends lie 9 bases apart. The CDR3 runs 14 amino acids, cysteine and phenylalanine included. The retained sequence is limited to the CDR3, 42 bases, with the frame set at the first base. TCRbeta CDR3 regions were amplified from genomic DNA using the immunoSEQ Assay, a bias-controlled multiplex PCR. Per the original workflow: The number of nucleated cells in each sample was estimated by amplification of reference gene primers within the assay. Sequence reads were collapsed and filtered to measure the absolute abundance of every unique TCRbeta CDR3 rearrangement. For each sample, productive Simpson clonality was calculated by taking the square root of Simpson's diversity index across productive rearrangements. TCRdb retrieved this table from immuneACCESS and kept in-frame rearrangements only. Not all clones are present; in checked studies, unresolved V genes account for under half, and no reason is known for the remainder. That table supplies the V and J calls and clone size; D and trimming were determined from the DNA. Present in this sample are 200,000 to 250,000 clones, approximately 80% of which were seen just once. About 3.2% of the sample goes to the ten largest clones.

The receptor's source is a woman in her sixties who had recovered from COVID-19. Sequenced material: PBMCs or T cells enriched from blood (not recorded which). This receptor chain uses TRBV3-1 (or the pseudogene TRBV3-2) and TRBJ2-5; the D segment could be TRBD2, given 6 matching bases. In nucleotides, the sequence is TGTGCCAGCAGCCTTCCGGGGGACCAAGAGACCCAGTACTTC. The translation is CASSLPGDQETQYF.